The 12 T cell receptor beta chains below come from one sample, sequenced in a study of shared clonotypes between healthy human individuals. The data were produced by immunoSEQ multiplex PCR, yet TCRdb's version contains in-frame clones alone and is incomplete. The sample lists millions of clones, 85% to 95% seen once, with more than 0.1% in the top ten. Sequenced: naive CD4+ T cells sorted from blood. As for subset: CD45RA+ positively selected. The receptor source for this set is a man between 18 and 29 years old in good health.

The chain combines TRBV18 with TRBJ1-1, with D perhaps TRBD1 (5 bases). The CDR3 has 14 residues. Germline CDR1 KGHSH, CDR2 LQKENI. Between the trimmed V and J ends, which lost 4 bases and 3 bases, there was a span of 12 bases. The CDR3 DNA reads TGTGCCAGCTCACAGGACATCCGGGACACTGAAGCTTTCTTT. It specifies CASSQDIRDTEAFF.

As to this clone: The same CDR3 is also encoded by other DNA sequences in this sample. The chain combines TRBV18 with TRBJ2-2; D is unresolved. V was clipped by 2 bases and J by 7 bases, with 5 bases between them. The CDR3 totals 12 residues. Germline V lookup: CDR1 KGHSH, CDR2 LQKENI. This CDR3 reads CASSPTNGELFF. CDR3 nucleotide sequence: TGTGCCAGCTCACCAACGAACGGGGAGCTGTTTTTT.

V usage is TRBV4-1 and J usage is TRBJ1-1; perhaps TRBD1 as D (5 bases). V was clipped by 1 base and J by 5 bases, with 14 bases between them. Per the germline V gene, CDR1 is MGHRA and CDR2 is YSYEKL. The CDR3 covers 15 residues. DNA of the CDR3: TGCGCCAGCAGCCAAGGGGCGGGGACCCAGACTGAAGCTTTCTTT. Protein sequence: CASSQGAGTQTEAFF.

The genes are TRBV2 and TRBJ2-7; 10 bases are a match to TRBD2. Trimming at V came to 5 bases and at J to 4 bases, leaving 2 bases not matched to a gene. CDR1 is SNHLY and CDR2 is FYNNEI in the germline V gene. The CDR3 is made up of 13 amino acids. This chain's CDR3 is CASSTGLAYEQYF. The CDR3 bases are TGTGCCAGCAGTACGGGACTAGCGTACGAGCAGTACTTC.

The J gene is TRBJ2-5, the V gene TRBV2, with D uncertain. Per the germline V gene, CDR1 is SNHLY and CDR2 is FYNNEI. V lost 6 bases, J lost 1 base, and 9 bases lay in between. This CDR3 is built from 13 residues. DNA of the CDR3: TGTGCCAGCAGATCCGGGCTCCAAGAGACCCAGTACTTC. It yields the protein CASRSGLQETQYF.

The genes are TRBV19 and TRBJ2-3; D not resolved. The germline V gene encodes CDR1 LNHDA and CDR2 SQIVND (reference sequence). The CDR3 is 11 residues long. V was shortened by 6 bases and J by 6 bases, with 7 bases between the two germline ends. The CDR3, as DNA: TGTGCCAGTAGCAAAAGGGATACGCAGTATTTT. Its protein is CASSKRDTQYF.

This chain joins TRBV10-3 and TRBJ2-7; D is uncertain. Germline V lookup: CDR1 ENHRY, CDR2 SYGVKD. V was clipped by 6 bases and J by 6 bases, with 9 bases between them. CDR3 size: 11 residues. CDR3: CAIRDSLEQYF. In nucleotides, the CDR3 is TGTGCCATCAGAGACTCCCTCGAGCAGTACTTC.

This clone was detected only once. The chain is built from TRBV7-8 and TRBJ2-4; D not resolved. Trimming left V 0 bases short and J 1 base short, with 10 bases between. CDR1 is SGHVS and CDR2 is FQNEAQ in the germline V gene. The CDR3 loop spans 16 amino acids. In nucleotides, the CDR3 is TGTGCCAGCAGCTTAGCCGTTTTTAGTGCCAAAAACATTCAGTACTTC. It codes for CASSLAVFSAKNIQYF.

On this clone: In the same sample, other DNA sequences code for this CDR3. The rearrangement uses TRBV2 and TRBJ2-7, with D perhaps matching TRBD1 (5 bases). Per germline, CDR1 SNHLY and CDR2 FYNNEI. Trimming removed 6 bases at V and 4 bases at J, with 10 bases between. The CDR3 is 12 amino acids. The CDR3 DNA sequence: TGTGCCAGCAGAGGGCAGGGTTACGAGCAGTACTTC. Protein product: CASRGQGYEQYF.

The rearrangement uses TRBV6-1 and TRBJ2-1, with 12 bases identical to TRBD2. The CDR3 has 18 residues. Germline V gives CDR1 MNHNS, CDR2 SASEGT. The trim removed 4 bases at V and 0 bases at J, leaving 7 bases unmatched. The CDR3 sequence: CASSVGLAGTSSYNEQFF. The CDR3 region has the DNA TGTGCCAGCAGTGTCGGACTAGCGGGGACTAGCTCCTACAATGAGCAGTTCTTC.

The V and J genes are TRBV7-9 and TRBJ2-3, with D unclear. The CDR3 sequence is 18 residues long. Trimming removed 3 bases from V and 3 bases from J, with 22 bases in between. From germline, CDR1 is SEHNR and CDR2 FQNEAQ (reference sequence). CDR3 amino acids: CASSFNRGGVGLTDTQYF. Written as DNA, the CDR3 is TGTGCCAGCAGCTTTAATCGCGGTGGTGTGGGGTTGACAGATACGCAGTATTTT.

DNA of the CDR3: TGTGCCAGCTCACCTAAGGGACTAGCGGGTAACAATGAGCAGTTCTTC. It yields the protein CASSPKGLAGNNEQFF. The V call is TRBV18, the J call TRBJ2-1, with 12 nucleotides matching TRBD2. With V trimmed by 3 bases and J by 5 bases, 5 bases remained unmatched. CDR1 and CDR2 from the germline V gene are KGHSH and LQKENI. The CDR3 totals 16 residues.